Listed here are 16 T cell receptor beta chains from one sample, sequenced in a study of T-cell reconstitution after alpha-beta-depleted transplantation in children. Unique molecular identifiers featured in how the TCRbeta library was prepared. TCRdb used MiXCR to reprocess the PCR reads, holding one entry per CDR3 protein. The sample records about 350,000 distinct CDR3 sequences, 16% being singletons. This specimen was PBMCs, mostly from graft donor cells, taken 360 days after TCRalphabeta/CD19-depleted stem cell transplant. The receptor source for this set is a male patient aged 2 to 9 who had a stem cell transplant for acute lymphoblastic leukemia, so the T cells may come from the graft donor.

This clonotype came up a few times. The chain joins TRBV25-1 to TRBJ2-7, with 7 bases lining up with TRBD2. The germline CDR1 and CDR2 sequences are MGHDK and SYGVNS. After removal of 2 bases from V and 6 bases from J, the junction contained 4 bases not matched to a gene. The CDR3 runs to 13 residues. The CDR3 here is CASSEAGGGEQYF. CDR3 nucleotides: TGTGCCAGCAGTGAAGCTGGCGGGGGCGAGCAGTACTTC.

This sequence joins TRBV6-5 and TRBJ2-2, with D uncertain. Germline CDR1 is MNHEY and CDR2 is SVGAGI. The CDR3 sequence is 13 residues long. Trimming removed 2 bases from V and 5 bases from J, with 6 bases in between. CDR3 bases: TGTGCCAGCAGTTACAAGGCGACCGGGGAGCTGTTTTTT. Translating it yields CASSYKATGELFF.

This clonotype was counted at least ten times. This rearrangement joins TRBV7-3 to TRBJ2-1; TRBD2 matches 13 bases. This CDR3 is built from 16 residues. The V gene's germline CDR1 is SGHTA and CDR2 FQGTGA. The V segment lost 5 bases and the J segment 10 bases; nucleotides outside the gene matches: 11. CDR3 DNA: TGTGCCAGCAGCCCTCTCGGACTAGCGGGAGTAAGGGAGCAGTTCTTC. It specifies CASSPLGLAGVREQFF.

This clonotype was detected a few times. J is TRBJ1-1 and V is TRBV6-5; no reliable D call. This CDR3 has 14 residues. The V gene lost 2 bases and the J gene lost 4 bases, with 11 bases spanning the gap. The germline CDR1 and CDR2 sequences are MNHEY and SVGAGI. CDR3 DNA: TGTGCCAGCAGTTACCGCAGTAGGAGCACTGAAGCTTTCTTT. Translation: CASSYRSRSTEAFF.

The chain is built from TRBV4-3 and TRBJ2-1, with 8 bases aligning to TRBD2. Germline V gene data show CDR1 as LGHNA and CDR2 as YSLEER. Trimming removed 4 bases from V and 15 bases from J; junction bases left unmatched: 14. The CDR3 has 14 amino acids. The CDR3 nucleotides read TGCGCCAGCAGCCTTGGGTTAGCGGGAAACCCTCGGTTCTTC. This codes for CASSLGLAGNPRFF.

The V gene is TRBV4-3, the J gene TRBJ2-6; no clear D gene. Trimming removed 1 base at V and 2 bases at J, with 9 bases between. Germline lookup yields CDR1 LGHNA and CDR2 YSLEER. The length of the CDR3 is 16 residues. The CDR3 coding sequence is TGCGCCAGCAGCCAAGCCATCCGGGCTGGGGCCAACGTCCTGACTTTC. Its protein is CASSQAIRAGANVLTF.

The table lists this clonotype with a few counts. The chain couples TRBV3-1 to TRBJ2-3; D possibly matches TRBD1 or TRBD2 (6 bases each). Per the germline V gene, CDR1 is LGHDT and CDR2 is YNNKEL (reference sequence). The CDR3 is made up of 16 amino acids. The V gene lost 0 bases and the J gene lost 6 bases, with 16 bases spanning the gap. CDR3 coding DNA: TGTGCCAGCAGCCAAGAGGTGACGGGGGCGAAGGATACGCAGTATTTT. It specifies CASSQEVTGAKDTQYF.

The sample holds a few counts of this clonotype. J is TRBJ2-2 and V is TRBV24-1, with D tentatively TRBD2 (6 bases). V was pared by 2 bases and J by 7 bases, with 13 bases between. The CDR3 runs to 15 residues. Per the germline V gene, CDR1 is KGHDR and CDR2 is SFDVKD. The CDR3 region is CATSDSWRDGGELFF. The CDR3 nucleotides are TGTGCCACCAGTGATTCATGGCGGGACGGCGGGGAGCTGTTTTTT.

A few counts support this clonotype. The chain has TRBV10-3 and TRBJ1-6; D may be TRBD1 (6 bases). CDR3 size: 16 residues. V lost 4 bases and J lost 10, with 20 bases in between. Germline CDR1 is ENHRY and CDR2 is SYGVKD. The CDR3 spells CAISGGGAGVGSPLHF. CDR3 in DNA: TGTGCCATCAGTGGAGGAGGGGCAGGGGTTGGATCACCCCTCCACTTT.

There are a few counts of this clonotype. This rearrangement joins TRBV20-1 to TRBJ2-7; 7 bases fit TRBD2. Germline V gene lookup returns CDR1 DFQATT and CDR2 SNEGSKA (reference sequence). Unmatched junction bases numbered 10, after V lost 0 bases and J lost 2 bases. This CDR3 region has 16 residues. The CDR3 bases are TGCAGTGCTAGAGACATTATTGGCGGGAGAACCTACGAGCAGTACTTC. It codes for CSARDIIGGRTYEQYF.

V and J are TRBV6-5 and TRBJ2-5; D uncertain. Germline V lookup: CDR1 MNHEY, CDR2 SVGAGI. V was clipped by 2 bases and J by 0 bases, with 10 bases between them. The CDR3 spans 15 residues. As DNA, the CDR3 is TGTGCCAGCAGTTACCGCGGACGGCACCAAGAGACCCAGTACTTC. Protein: CASSYRGRHQETQYF.

The CDR3 DNA sequence: TGCGCCAGCAGCCAATACTTTGCAGATACGCAGTATTTT. Amino acids: CASSQYFADTQYF. V is TRBV4-3 and J is TRBJ2-3; no clear D. V lost 2 bases to trimming and J lost 4 bases, with 7 bases between them. The germline V gene has CDR1 LGHNA and CDR2 YSLEER. This CDR3 has 13 residues.

This chain links TRBV5-6 with TRBJ2-4, with D tentatively TRBD1 (6 bases). The CDR3 spans 14 residues. V lost 0 bases and J lost 8, with 12 bases in between. Germline V lookup: CDR1 SGHDT, CDR2 YYEEEE. The DNA of the CDR3 is TGTGCCAGCAGCTTGGCTGGGGGCAGGGACATTCAGTACTTC. It codes for CASSLAGGRDIQYF.

This clonotype has a count of ten or more. This sequence joins TRBV29-1 and TRBJ2-1, with D possibly matching TRBD2 (6 bases). V gave up 4 bases and J gave up 4 bases, with 20 bases separating them. The CDR3 totals 16 residues. Germline CDR1 SQVTM, CDR2 ANQGSEA. Here the CDR3 DNA reads TGCAGCGTTGGGGGACGGGGGATGGGGGTTTACAATGAGCAGTTCTTC. Its protein is CSVGGRGMGVYNEQFF.

This clonotype has just a few counts. The CDR3 DNA reads as TGTGCCAGCAGCCAAGAACAGGCGGGCGGCTACACCTTC. The encoded protein is CASSQEQAGGYTF. J is TRBJ1-2 and V is TRBV3-1, with a tentative D call TRBD1 (5 bases). The length of the CDR3 is 13 residues. Trimming removed 0 bases from V and 8 bases from J, with 10 bases in between. Germline CDR1 reads LGHDT; CDR2 reads YNNKEL (reference sequence).

This clonotype was counted only a few times. The V gene is TRBV18, the J gene TRBJ1-5; possibly TRBD1 for D (6 bases). This CDR3 contains 14 residues. The germline gives CDR1 KGHSH, CDR2 LQKENI. Trimming left V 6 bases short and J 1 base short, with 10 bases between. The CDR3 sequence: CASSKTGSNQPQHF. The CDR3 DNA reads TGTGCCAGCTCGAAAACAGGGAGCAATCAGCCCCAGCATTTT.